This T cell receptor beta chain was profiled in a study of blood T cell repertoires in COVID-19. Study overall: COVID-19 samples collected from the United States, Italy and Spain covered acute and convalescent phases. PBMCs, B-cell-depleted T cells, or T cells were the source of the cDNA or gDNA that made up the material.

Methods used by the authors: Amplifying reference gene primers gave estimates of nucleated cell counts. Some clones are missing from TCRdb's copy, which holds only in-frame ones; the method was immunoSEQ multiplex PCR. That table furnishes V, J and clone size, whereas the DNA furnished D and trimming. Here the sample spans about 240,000 clones, around 90% being singletons. The CDR3 spans 13 residues. Trimming pared 3 bases from V and 0 bases from J, leaving 6 bases between. Germline lookup yields CDR1 LNHDA and CDR2 SQIVND (reference sequence). V and J are TRBV19 and TRBJ2-7; D is possibly TRBD2 (5 bases). The sequencing input was peripheral blood. The source of this sequence is a woman between 40 and 55 years old who had recovered from COVID-19. The CDR3 region has the DNA TGTGCCAGTAGTATCGAGGGCTCCTACGAGCAGTACTTC. Protein sequence: CASSIEGSYEQYF.